This TCR beta chain was identified in a study of preoperative IRX-2 immunotherapy in early breast cancer. Produced via immunoSEQ multiplex PCR; TCRdb's table is partial and in-frame only. The sample shows under 30,000 clones, around 87% of them seen only once. CDR3 length: 16 amino acids. CDR1 and CDR2 from the germline V gene are MDHEN and SYDVKM. With 4 bases clipped from V and 1 base from J, the junction kept 8 bases outside the gene matches. Treatment of the sample: preoperative locoregional IRX-2 cytokine immunotherapy. This phase Ib study tested locoregional IRX-2 cytokine immunotherapy given before surgery.

This TCR derives from a human donor with breast cancer. The source was tumor tissue, collected after IRX-2 immunotherapy. V and J are TRBV28 and TRBJ2-5; TRBD1 agrees at 8 bases. This CDR3 reads CASSSPGQELQETQYF. CDR3 DNA sequence: TGTGCCAGCAGTTCGCCGGGACAGGAGCTCCAAGAGACCCAGTACTTC.